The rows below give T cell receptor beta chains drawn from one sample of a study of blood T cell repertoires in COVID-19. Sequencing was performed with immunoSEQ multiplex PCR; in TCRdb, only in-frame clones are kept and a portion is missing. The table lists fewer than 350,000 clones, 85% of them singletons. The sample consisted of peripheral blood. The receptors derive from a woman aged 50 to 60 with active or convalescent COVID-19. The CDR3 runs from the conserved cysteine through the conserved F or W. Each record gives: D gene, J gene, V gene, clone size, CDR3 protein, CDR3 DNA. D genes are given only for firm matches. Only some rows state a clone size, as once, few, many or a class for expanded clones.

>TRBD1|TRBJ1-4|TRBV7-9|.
CASIGTDNEKLFF
TGTGCCAGCATTGGGACAGACAATGAAAAACTGTTTTTT
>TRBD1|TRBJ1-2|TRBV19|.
CASSIQGEHGYTF
TGTGCCAGTAGTATTCAGGGGGAACATGGCTACACCTTC
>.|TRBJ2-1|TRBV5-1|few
CASSLRGVTYNEQFF
TGCGCCAGCAGTCTCAGGGGGGTAACCTACAATGAGCAGTTCTTC
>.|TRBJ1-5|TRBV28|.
CASSPGQPQHF
TGTGCCAGCAGTCCCGGGCAGCCCCAGCATTTT
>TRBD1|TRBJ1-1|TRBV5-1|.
CASSHQGQLNTEAFF
TGCGCCAGCAGCCACCAGGGACAGCTAAACACTGAAGCTTTCTTT
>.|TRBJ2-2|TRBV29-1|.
CSVVGSNTGELFF
TGCAGCGTTGTTGGCAGTAACACCGGGGAGCTGTTTTTT
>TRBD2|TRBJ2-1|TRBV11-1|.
CASSQGLAAYNEQFF
TGTGCCAGCAGCCAAGGACTAGCGGCCTACAATGAGCAGTTCTTC
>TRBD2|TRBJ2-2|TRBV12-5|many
CASGLVLAGSAGELFF
TGTGCTAGTGGTTTGGTACTAGCGGGATCAGCCGGGGAGCTGTTTTTT
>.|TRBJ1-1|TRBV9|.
CASSVALEGPEAFF
TGTGCCAGCAGCGTAGCTTTGGAGGGTCCGGAAGCTTTCTTT
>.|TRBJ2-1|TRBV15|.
CATSRLLDYNEQFF
TGTGCCACCAGCAGGCTACTAGATTACAATGAGCAGTTCTTC
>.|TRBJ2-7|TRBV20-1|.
CSARRGYEQYF
TGCAGTGCTAGAAGGGGGTACGAGCAGTACTTC
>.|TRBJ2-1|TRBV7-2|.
CASSPPAVISYNEQFF
TGTGCCAGCAGCCCCCCCGCGGTCATCTCCTACAATGAGCAGTTCTTC
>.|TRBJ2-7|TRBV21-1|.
CASSTRDRGQATYEQYF
TGTGCCAGCAGCACTAGGGACAGGGGCCAAGCTACCTACGAGCAGTACTTC
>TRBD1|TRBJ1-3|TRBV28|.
CASSTGAGNTIYF
TGTGCCAGCAGCACAGGGGCTGGAAACACCATATATTTT
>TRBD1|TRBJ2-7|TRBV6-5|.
CASRGTGGRYEQYF
TGTGCCAGCAGAGGGACAGGGGGCAGGTACGAGCAGTACTTC
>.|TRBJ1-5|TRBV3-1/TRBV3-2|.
CASSQSWTHNQPQHF
TGTGCCAGCAGCCAAAGCTGGACACATAATCAGCCCCAGCATTTT
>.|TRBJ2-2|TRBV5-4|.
CASSSYGGGPVTGELFF
TGTGCCAGCAGCTCGTATGGGGGGGGGCCGGTCACCGGGGAGCTGTTTTTT
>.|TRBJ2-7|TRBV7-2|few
CASSLGHSSYEQYF
TGTGCCAGCAGCTTAGGTCACAGCTCCTACGAGCAGTACTTC
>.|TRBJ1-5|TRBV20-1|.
CSDRRRHF
TGCAGTGACCGGAGGCGGCATTTT
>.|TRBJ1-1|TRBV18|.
CASSPRTGGRGNTEAFF
TGTGCCAGCTCACCGCGGACGGGGGGGAGGGGGAACACTGAAGCTTTCTTT
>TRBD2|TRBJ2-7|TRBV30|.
CAWSATSSFLIAGVPMYEQYF
TGTGCCTGGAGCGCTACCTCGTCGTTTTTGATAGCGGGAGTGCCGATGTACGAGCAGTACTTC
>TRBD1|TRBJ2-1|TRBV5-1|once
CASSLVAGGNEQFF
TGCGCCAGCAGCTTGGTGGCAGGGGGCAATGAGCAGTTCTTC
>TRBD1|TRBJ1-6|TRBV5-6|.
CASSWDRGNSPLHF
TGTGCCAGCAGCTGGGACAGGGGGAATTCACCCCTCCACTTT
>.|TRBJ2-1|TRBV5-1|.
CASSLEAGTYNEQFF
TGCGCCAGCAGCTTGGAGGCAGGCACGTACAATGAGCAGTTCTTC
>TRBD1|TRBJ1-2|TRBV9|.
CASSAMTGGGIYGYTF
TGTGCCAGCAGCGCAATGACAGGGGGCGGGATCTATGGCTACACCTTC
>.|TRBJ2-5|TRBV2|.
CASSESGRGKETQYF
TGTGCCAGCAGTGAAAGTGGCCGGGGGAAAGAGACCCAGTACTTC
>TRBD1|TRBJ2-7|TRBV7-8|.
CASSPQPGTGEDEQYF
TGTGCCAGCAGCCCCCAGCCAGGGACAGGGGAGGACGAGCAGTACTTC
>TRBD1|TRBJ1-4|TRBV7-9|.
CASSLRQGNEKLFF
TGTGCCAGCAGCCTCCGACAGGGGAATGAAAAACTGTTTTTT
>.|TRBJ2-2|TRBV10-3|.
CAISEPRTGNTGELFF
TGTGCCATCAGTGAGCCCCGGACTGGGAACACCGGGGAGCTGTTTTTT
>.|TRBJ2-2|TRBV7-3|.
CASSRSNTGELFF
TGTGCCAGCAGCCGTAGTAACACCGGGGAGCTGTTTTTT
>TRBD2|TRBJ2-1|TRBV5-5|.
CASSRTPYGDPGLAEEQFF
TGTGCCAGCAGCCGAACCCCCTATGGGGACCCGGGACTAGCGGAGGAGCAGTTCTTC
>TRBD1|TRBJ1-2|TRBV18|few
CASSPPGTDRTMAGTF
TGTGCCAGCTCACCACCGGGGACAGATAGAACTATGGCTGGCACCTTC
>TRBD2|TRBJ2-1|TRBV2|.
CASGSGRAVSEQFF
TGTGCCAGCGGGAGCGGGAGGGCCGTAAGTGAGCAGTTCTTC
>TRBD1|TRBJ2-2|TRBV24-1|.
CATKTGSDTGELFF
TGTGCCACTAAGACAGGGAGTGACACCGGGGAGCTGTTTTTT
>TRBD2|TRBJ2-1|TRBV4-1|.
CASSQDGTSGRLGNEQFF
TGCGCCAGCAGCCAAGACGGGACTAGCGGGAGGTTGGGGAATGAGCAGTTCTTC
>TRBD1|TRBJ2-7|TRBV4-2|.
CASSQTHGQGALYEQYF
TGTGCCAGCAGCCAGACCCACGGACAGGGGGCACTCTACGAGCAGTACTTC
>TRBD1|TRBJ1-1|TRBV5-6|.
CASSWGRMDRATEAFF
TGTGCCAGCAGCTGGGGGCGCATGGACAGGGCCACTGAAGCTTTCTTT
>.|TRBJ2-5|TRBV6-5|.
CASSFSRGGKTQYF
TGTGCCAGCAGTTTTTCGAGAGGGGGAAAGACCCAGTACTTC
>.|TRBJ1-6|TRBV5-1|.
CASSLALGRSNSPLHF
TGCGCCAGCAGCTTGGCCTTAGGCAGGTCGAATTCACCCCTCCACTTT
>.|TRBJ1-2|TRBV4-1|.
CARSQLRRGASYGYTF
TGCGCCCGCAGCCAACTCCGGCGGGGGGCCAGCTATGGCTACACCTTC
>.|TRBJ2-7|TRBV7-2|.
CASSNLADSYEQYF
TGTGCCAGCAGCAACTTAGCGGACTCCTACGAGCAGTACTTC
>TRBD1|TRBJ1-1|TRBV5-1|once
CASSQSTGGTEAFF
TGCGCCAGCAGCCAGTCGACAGGGGGCACTGAAGCTTTCTTT
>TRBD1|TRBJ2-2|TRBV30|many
CAWRGTGWTGELFF
TGTGCCTGGAGGGGGACAGGGTGGACCGGGGAGCTGTTTTTT
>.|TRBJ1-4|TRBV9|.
CASSPSPAINEKLFF
TGTGCCAGCAGCCCTAGTCCAGCTATTAATGAAAAACTGTTTTTT
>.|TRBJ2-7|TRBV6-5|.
CASSLASSYEQYF
TGTGCCAGCAGTCTAGCGAGCTCCTACGAGCAGTACTTC
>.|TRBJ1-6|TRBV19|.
CASRPTLNSPLHF
TGTGCCAGTAGACCTACCCTCAATTCACCCCTCCACTTT
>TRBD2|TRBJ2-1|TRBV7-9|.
CASSFNPRTSGRFSEQFF
TGTGCCAGCAGCTTCAACCCTCGGACTAGCGGGAGGTTCAGTGAGCAGTTCTTC
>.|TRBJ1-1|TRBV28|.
CASSLGGAQGSEAFF
TGTGCCAGCAGTTTAGGGGGGGCTCAAGGTTCTGAAGCTTTCTTT
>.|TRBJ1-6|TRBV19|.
CASSLLQAGSSFISPLHF
TGTGCCAGTAGCCTTCTGCAGGCGGGGTCCTCCTTTATTTCACCCCTCCACTTT
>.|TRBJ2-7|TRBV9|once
CASSVLSGVDNYEQYF
TGTGCCAGCAGCGTTCTCTCAGGGGTTGATAATTACGAGCAGTACTTC